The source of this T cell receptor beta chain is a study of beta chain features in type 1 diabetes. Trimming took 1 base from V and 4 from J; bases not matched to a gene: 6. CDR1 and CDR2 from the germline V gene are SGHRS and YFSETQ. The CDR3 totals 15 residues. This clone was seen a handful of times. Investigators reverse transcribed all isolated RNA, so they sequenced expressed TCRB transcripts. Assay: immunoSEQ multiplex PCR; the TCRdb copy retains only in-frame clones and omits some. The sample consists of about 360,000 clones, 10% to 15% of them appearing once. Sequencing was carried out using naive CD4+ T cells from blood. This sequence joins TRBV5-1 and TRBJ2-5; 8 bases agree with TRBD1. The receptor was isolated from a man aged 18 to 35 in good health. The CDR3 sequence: CASSLLQGEIETQYF. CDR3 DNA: TGCGCCAGCAGCTTGTTACAGGGGGAGATAGAGACCCAGTACTTC.